These 30 T cell receptor beta chains share one sample of origin, sequenced in a study of post-analysis software for immune sequencing data (dated by TCRdb to between 2014 and 2017). For these TCRs, the target antigens are not known. Libraries were made using PCR. Data came from an Illumina HiSeq 2500. Unique molecular identifiers were incorporated into TCR beta cDNA libraries to reduce PCR and sequencing biases. TCRdb handled the public reads itself, with Q25 trimming in fastp and clone calling in MiXCR, and kept productive beta chains. Entries that share a CDR3 protein sequence are merged under the most common genes and DNA. The sample table shows 350,000 to 450,000 distinct CDR3 sequences, and more than 30% are seen once. Jointly, the top ten make up under 9% of the sample. Results the study describes overall, beyond this receptor: About 5 TRBV segments, including TRBV5-6, TRBV5-1 and TRBV20-1, were significantly more frequent in patients than controls.

The specimen was blood. The source of these receptors is a girl aged 2-9 years with multiple sclerosis.

This sequence joins TRBV12-3 or TRBV12-4 and TRBJ2-1, with D tentatively TRBD1 (5 bases). The CDR3 is 15 amino acids. V was cut by 6 bases and J by 3 bases, with 15 bases left in between. CDR3 sequence reads: CASSLSTGFYNEQFF. CDR3 in DNA: TGTGCCAGCAGCTTGAGCACAGGATTCTACAATGAGCAGTTCTTC.

This clonotype was seen a few times. The chain combines TRBV5-1 with TRBJ1-1; maybe TRBD1 (6 bases). This CDR3 has 14 amino acids. CDR1 is SGHRS and CDR2 is YFSETQ in the germline V gene. Trimming stripped 6 bases from V and 5 bases from J, with 17 bases between. CDR3 sequence: CASMTGQQETEAFF. The CDR3 coding sequence is TGCGCCAGCATGACAGGACAACAGGAAACTGAAGCTTTCTTT.

This clonotype occurred a few times. A read error may produce the germline difference seen at one junction end. CDR3 DNA: TGTGCCTGCAGTGAGGTCGGGGGGACCGGGGAGCTGTTTTTT. The encoded protein is CACSEVGGTGELFF. The chain uses TRBV25-1 and TRBJ2-2; 7 bases match TRBD2. CDR3 length equals 14 residues. Germline V gene data show CDR1 as MGHDK and CDR2 as SYGVNS.

V is TRBV12-3 or TRBV12-4 and J is TRBJ2-1; 8 bases are a match to TRBD2. There are 15 residues in the CDR3. The ends lost 6 bases at V and 5 bases at J; junction bases unmatched: 9. The CDR3 loop is CASRSQTSVNNEQFF. DNA of the CDR3: TGTGCCAGCAGATCACAGACTAGCGTAAACAATGAGCAGTTCTTC.

Here the CDR3 reads CASSTDYLPLEQYF. The CDR3 DNA reads as TGCGCCAGCAGCACGGACTACCTCCCTCTCGAGCAGTACTTC. The V gene is TRBV5-1, the J gene TRBJ2-5; tentatively, D is TRBD2 (6 bases). Judging by the DNA end, TRBJ2-7 fits better; the J call may be wrong. CDR3 length: 14 residues. The germline V gene has CDR1 SGHRS and CDR2 YFSETQ.

The chain recombines TRBV14 with TRBJ2-1, with D hard to call. There are 14 residues in the CDR3. Trimming removed 4 bases from V and 4 bases from J, with 11 bases in between. Germline loops: CDR1 SGHDN, CDR2 FVKESK. CDR3 nucleotide sequence: TGTGCCAGCAGCCCCCGGCGCGGTTACAATGAGCAGTTCTTC. As protein: CASSPRRGYNEQFF.

About this clonotype: A much more abundant neighbour one base away suggests this may be a read error. As the CDR3 is not closed by the conserved phenylalanine or tryptophan, this likely results from a read error. The chain employs TRBV6-5 and TRBJ2-7, with TRBD2 as a possible D gene (6 bases). Germline V gene sequence: CDR1 MNHEY, CDR2 SVGAGI. This CDR3 spans 15 amino acids. V lost 7 bases and J lost 2, with 18 bases in between. Here the CDR3 reads CASTDPRGAAYEQYC. CDR3 sequence (DNA): TGTGCCAGCACCGACCCGCGGGGTGCTGCCTACGAGCAGTACTGC.

The chain has TRBV29-1 and TRBJ2-5, with TRBD1 identical over 9 bases. Germline CDR1 is SQVTM and CDR2 is ANQGSEA. V gave up 6 bases and J gave up 5 bases; unmatched junction bases: 13. The CDR3 covers 15 residues. Written as DNA, the CDR3 is TGCAGCGTGGCCACTATACAGGGGGCGCAGGAGACCCAGTACTTC. This codes for CSVATIQGAQETQYF.

There are a few counts of this clonotype. The V call is TRBV20-1, the J call TRBJ1-2; D perhaps matches TRBD1 (6 bases). Trimming left V 1 base short and J 5 bases short, with 17 bases between. The CDR3 is 15 residues long. Germline lookup yields CDR1 DFQATT and CDR2 SNEGSKA (reference sequence). The CDR3 DNA is TGCAGTGCTAGAGTGGGGGCAGGGATTCGATATGGCTACACCTTC. Translation: CSARVGAGIRYGYTF.

The table lists this clonotype with a few counts. CDR3 in amino acids: CASSLERTVYEQYF. The CDR3 DNA sequence: TGCGCCAGCAGCTTGGAAAGGACAGTCTACGAGCAGTACTTC. The rearrangement links TRBV5-1 to TRBJ2-7; possibly TRBD1 for D (6 bases). This CDR3 is 14 amino acids long. CDR1 is SGHRS and CDR2 is YFSETQ in the germline V gene. The germline V and J ends were trimmed by 0 bases and 3 bases, with 10 bases remaining between them.

This clonotype came up a few times. The chain recombines TRBV29-1 with TRBJ1-2; D might be TRBD1 (5 bases). V shed 2 bases and J shed 5 bases, with 12 bases lying between them. Germline V gene sequence: CDR1 SQVTM, CDR2 ANQGSEA. This CDR3 spans 13 amino acids. CDR3: CSVERGGVYGYTF. CDR3 DNA: TGCAGCGTTGAACGGGGGGGGGTTTATGGCTACACCTTC.

The table lists this clonotype with a count of one. The V and J genes are TRBV6-1 and TRBJ1-2; D uncertain. The CDR3 is made up of 13 amino acids. Germline CDR1 MNHNS, CDR2 SASEGT. Trimming removed 5 bases from V and 4 bases from J, with 11 bases in between. The CDR3 is CASSPTHSYGYTF. In DNA form, the CDR3 reads TGTGCCAGCAGTCCTACGCATAGCTATGGCTACACCTTC.

V gene TRBV28 combines with J gene TRBJ2-5; no reliable D call. Judging by the DNA end, TRBJ2-7 fits better; the J call may be wrong. Germline V gene sequence: CDR1 MDHEN, CDR2 SYDVKM. The CDR3 has 14 amino acids. The CDR3 loop reads CASSFWRRSNEQYF. The CDR3 DNA reads as TGTGCCAGCAGTTTCTGGCGGCGAAGTAACGAGCAGTACTTC.

The chain links TRBV28 to TRBJ2-4; D gene ambiguous. The J call may be incorrect, as the DNA end agrees better with TRBJ2-7. CDR3 length: 12 amino acids. From germline, CDR1 is MDHEN and CDR2 SYDVKM. The DNA of the CDR3 is TGTGCCAGCAGTTTAGACCCTCTCGAGCAGTACTTC. This translates into CASSLDPLEQYF.

This clonotype was observed a handful of times. The J gene is TRBJ2-7, the V gene TRBV20-1; D is uncertain. The length of the CDR3 is 12 residues. The ends were cut back, 3 bases at V and 3 bases at J, with 9 bases in the middle. Per germline, CDR1 DFQATT and CDR2 SNEGSKA (reference sequence). This CDR3 reads CSARLQIYEQYF. CDR3 nucleotide sequence: TGCAGTGCTAGGTTACAAATCTACGAGCAGTACTTC.

The chain is built from TRBV29-1 and TRBJ1-2; maybe TRBD1 (6 bases). Between the trimmed V and J ends, which lost 8 bases and 3 bases, there was a span of 22 bases. From germline, CDR1 is SQVTM and CDR2 ANQGSEA. This CDR3 is built from 15 residues. The CDR3: CSHSSLGGLDYGYTF. The CDR3 DNA is TGCAGCCACTCCTCCCTGGGGGGCTTAGACTATGGCTACACCTTC. Full variable domain (rest looked up from reference TRBV29-1 and TRBJ1-2): SAVISQKPSRDICQRGTSLTIQCQVDSQVTMMFWYRQQPGQSLTLIATANQGSEATYESGFVIDKFPISRPNLTFSTLTVSNMSPEDSSIYLCSHSSLGGLDYGYTFGSGTRLTVV.

The V and J genes are TRBV7-3 and TRBJ1-2, with D possibly TRBD1 on 5 matching bases. Trimming took off 3 bases at V and 1 base at J, with 21 bases between the two ends. This CDR3 is built from 18 residues. Germline V lookup: CDR1 SGHTA, CDR2 FQGTGA. The CDR3 bases are TGTGCCAGCAGCTTTTCATCCTCTCGGGGCTTCCGTAACTATGGCTACACCTTC. This gives the protein CASSFSSSRGFRNYGYTF.

V usage is TRBV11-1 and J usage is TRBJ2-7; TRBD2 is a possible D gene (6 bases). The J call may be mistaken, given a closer DNA end match to TRBJ2-5. CDR1 and CDR2 (germline): SGHAT, FQDESV (reference sequence). The CDR3 consists of 17 residues. CDR3 region: CASSLPFGHRRGETQYF. CDR3 nucleotide sequence: TGTGCCAGCAGCTTACCGTTCGGACACCGACGGGGGGAGACCCAGTACTTC.

The gene calls are TRBV7-2 and TRBJ1-2; 8 nucleotides match TRBD1. This CDR3 region has 15 residues. Losses at the gene ends were 3 bases for V and 3 bases for J; bases not matched to a gene: 6. Germline CDR1 reads SGHTA; CDR2 reads FQGNSA. CDR3 bases: TGTGCCAGCAGCTTTTGGGACAGGCGGTACTATGGCTACACCTTC. Translation: CASSFWDRRYYGYTF.

V is TRBV7-9 and J is TRBJ2-6; D not certain. The germline CDR1 and CDR2 sequences are SEHNR and FQNEAQ (reference sequence). V lost 3 bases, J lost 1 base, and 4 bases lay in between. This CDR3 has 14 residues. CDR3 sequence reads: CASSFESGANVLTF. CDR3 DNA sequence: TGTGCCAGCAGCTTCGAGTCTGGGGCCAACGTCCTGACTTTC.

The rearrangement uses TRBV12-5 and TRBJ1-4, with D hard to call. The ends were cut back, 1 base at V and 6 bases at J, with 12 bases in the middle. The CDR3 runs 15 residues. From germline, CDR1 is LGHNT and CDR2 FRNRAP. CDR3 protein: CASGLGGDSYEKLFF. The DNA for the CDR3 is TGTGCTAGTGGTTTGGGTGGAGACTCCTATGAAAAACTGTTTTTT.

This clonotype was counted a few times. This chain connects TRBV20-1 to TRBJ1-5; the match to TRBD1 covers 7 bases. Germline V gene lookup returns CDR1 DFQATT and CDR2 SNEGSKA (reference sequence). The V and J ends lost 5 bases and 1 base, in that order; junction bases with no gene match: 5. This CDR3 has 14 residues. The CDR3 sequence: CSASTGISNQPQHF. The CDR3 DNA reads as TGCAGTGCTTCGACAGGGATCAGCAATCAGCCCCAGCATTTT.

V usage is TRBV7-2 and J usage is TRBJ2-1; 7 bases are a match to TRBD1. Trimming at V came to 5 bases and at J to 2 bases, leaving 6 bases not matched to a gene. The CDR3 is made up of 15 amino acids. The germline gives CDR1 SGHTA, CDR2 FQGNSA. The CDR3, as DNA: TGTGCCAGCAGCCCCGAAGGGGGCGCCTACAATGAGCAGTTCTTC. Encoded protein: CASSPEGGAYNEQFF.

The chain combines TRBV28 with TRBJ2-1; 10 positions match TRBD1. Germline lookup yields CDR1 MDHEN and CDR2 SYDVKM. J lost 4 bases, V lost 6 bases, and 9 bases had no gene match. The CDR3 length is 16 residues. CDR3 sequence: CASSLPRTGGYNEQFF. CDR3 DNA: TGTGCCAGCAGCCTGCCTCGGACAGGGGGGTACAATGAGCAGTTCTTC. Using reference TRBV28 and TRBJ2-1 for the parts outside the CDR3, the full variable domain is DVKVTQSSRYLVKRTGEKVFLECVQDMDHENMFWYRQDPGLGLRLIYFSYDVKMKEKGDIPEGYSVSREKKERFSLILESASTNQTSMYLCASSLPRTGGYNEQFFGPGTRLTVL.

The rearrangement links TRBV5-1 to TRBJ2-7; 12 bases are shared with TRBD2. CDR3 length: 15 amino acids. V shed 2 bases and J 13 bases; nucleotides not matched to a gene: 13. Looked up from germline, CDR1 is SGHRS and CDR2 is YFSETQ. CDR3: CASSFGTSGRNIHYF. In DNA form, the CDR3 reads TGCGCCAGCAGCTTCGGGACTAGCGGGCGAAACATTCACTACTTC.

The J gene is TRBJ2-3, the V gene TRBV28; TRBD2 matches at 12 bases. There are 15 residues in the CDR3. CDR1 and CDR2 (germline): MDHEN, SYDVKM. With 4 bases clipped from V and 6 bases from J, the junction kept 5 bases outside the gene matches. CDR3 nucleotides: TGTGCCAGCAGTTGGGCTAGCGGGAGGGCCGATACGCAGTATTTT. Encoded protein: CASSWASGRADTQYF. The variable domain in full, with the rest retrieved from reference TRBV28 and TRBJ2-3, is DVKVTQSSRYLVKRTGEKVFLECVQDMDHENMFWYRQDPGLGLRLIYFSYDVKMKEKGDIPEGYSVSREKKERFSLILESASTNQTSMYLCASSWASGRADTQYFGPGTRLTVL.

This clonotype occurred a few times. The J gene is TRBJ2-1, the V gene TRBV11-2; TRBD2 matches 9 bases. The CDR3 is 17 amino acids. Per the germline V gene, CDR1 is SGHAT and CDR2 is FQNNGV. The V segment lost 5 bases and the J segment 8 bases; nucleotides outside the gene matches: 16. The CDR3 reads CASSPLGAGGYFDEQFF. CDR3 DNA sequence: TGTGCCAGCAGCCCCCTGGGAGCGGGAGGTTACTTTGATGAGCAGTTCTTC.

This clonotype was seen only a few times. CDR3 loop: CASSFDSIYEQYF. CDR3 nucleotides: TGCGCCAGCAGCTTCGACAGCATCTACGAGCAGTACTTC. The chain recombines TRBV5-1 with TRBJ2-7; D might be TRBD1 (5 bases). CDR3 length: 13 amino acids. V was pared by 2 bases and J by 3 bases, with 9 bases between. The germline V gene encodes CDR1 SGHRS and CDR2 YFSETQ.

This clonotype was seen a few times. This chain uses TRBV4-1 with TRBJ1-2; D may be TRBD1 (5 bases). CDR3 length: 13 amino acids. Germline assignment: CDR1 MGHRA and CDR2 YSYEKL. Trimming stripped 3 bases from V and 8 bases from J, with 13 bases between. CDR3 in DNA: TGCGCCAGCAGCCACACGGGGGAGCGGGGCTACACCTTC. This codes for CASSHTGERGYTF.

The chain employs TRBV3-1 and TRBJ1-2, with 9 bases aligning to TRBD1. The germline CDR1 and CDR2 sequences are LGHDT and YNNKEL (reference sequence). Trimming cost V 4 bases and J 8 bases; bases outside gene matches: 8. This CDR3 spans 14 amino acids. CDR3 protein: CASSLGQGVIGYTF. CDR3 nucleotide sequence: TGTGCCAGCAGCCTGGGACAGGGTGTTATCGGCTACACCTTC.